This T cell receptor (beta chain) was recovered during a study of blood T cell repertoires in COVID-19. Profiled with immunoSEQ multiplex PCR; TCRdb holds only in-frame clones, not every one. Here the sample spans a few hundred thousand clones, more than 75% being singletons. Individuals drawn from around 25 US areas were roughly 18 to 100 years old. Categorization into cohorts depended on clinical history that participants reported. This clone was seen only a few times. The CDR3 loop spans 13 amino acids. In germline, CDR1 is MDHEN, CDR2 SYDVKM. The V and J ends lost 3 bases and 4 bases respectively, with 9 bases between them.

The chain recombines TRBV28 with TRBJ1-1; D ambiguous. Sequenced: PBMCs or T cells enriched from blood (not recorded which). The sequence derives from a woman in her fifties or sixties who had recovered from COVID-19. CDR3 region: CASSFSGSTEAFF. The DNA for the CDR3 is TGTGCCAGCAGTTTTTCAGGATCCACTGAAGCTTTCTTT. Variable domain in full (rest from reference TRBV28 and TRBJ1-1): DVKVTQSSRYLVKRTGEKVFLECVQDMDHENMFWYRQDPGLGLRLIYFSYDVKMKEKGDIPEGYSVSREKKERFSLILESASTNQTSMYLCASSFSGSTEAFFGQGTRLTVV.